The 32 T cell receptor beta chains below were found in one sample sequenced in a study of T cells in Graves' hyperthyroidism and ophthalmopathy. There were TCR beta CDR3 regions amplified from RNA transcripts. HTBI primers drove first-round RT-PCR of the TCR CDR3. TCRdb fed the multiplex PCR reads into MiXCR, producing one record per CDR3 protein. The sample lists 490,000 or so distinct CDR3 sequences; approximately 23% were seen once. The sample was blood. Every receptor here comes from a woman aged 70-85 years with Graves' ophthalmopathy.

This clonotype was seen repeatedly, ten times or more. The genes are TRBV28 and TRBJ2-7, with D perhaps matching TRBD1 (6 bases). Germline values: CDR1 MDHEN, CDR2 SYDVKM. This CDR3 region has 17 residues. The ends were cut back, 8 bases at V and 2 bases at J, with 25 bases in the middle. In DNA form, the CDR3 reads TGTGCCAGCGTAACAACAGGGTTCCGAGACTCTGCCTACGAGCAGTACTTC. It yields the protein CASVTTGFRDSAYEQYF.

The chain employs TRBV30 and TRBJ1-1; the match to TRBD1 covers 7 bases. V lost 5 bases to trimming and J lost 10 bases; unmatched junction nucleotides: 10. The CDR3 consists of 12 residues. The germline V gene has CDR1 GTSNPN and CDR2 SVGIG (reference sequence). The CDR3 sequence: CAWDLGGQRAFF. Here the CDR3 DNA reads TGTGCCTGGGACCTTGGGGGACAGCGAGCTTTCTTT.

The chain uses TRBV5-1 and TRBJ1-1; no reliable D call. Trimming cost V 0 bases and J 0 bases, with 15 bases left between them. This CDR3 comprises 17 residues. Looked up from germline, CDR1 is SGHRS and CDR2 is YFSETQ. The CDR3 is CASSLANRGWMNTEAFF. CDR3 DNA sequence: TGCGCCAGCAGCTTGGCGAATCGGGGATGGATGAACACTGAAGCTTTCTTT.

As regards this clonotype: A read error may account for a junction end that differs from germline. J is TRBJ1-5 and V is TRBV12-3 or TRBV12-4, with D maybe TRBD1 (5 bases). The CDR3 runs to 13 residues. In DNA, the CDR3 is TGTGCCAGCACTTTAGGGGCAAATCAGCCCCGGCATTTT. Translating gives CASTLGANQPRHF.

This clonotype was picked up a small number of times. The rearrangement joins TRBV5-1 to TRBJ2-1; 8 bases line up with TRBD2. Germline lookup yields CDR1 SGHRS and CDR2 YFSETQ. Germline trimming cut 7 bases from V and 8 bases from J; bases unmatched to any gene: 11. The CDR3 extends over 14 amino acids. The CDR3 DNA sequence: TGCGCCAGCGCCCTGGGCGGGAGGAGGGATGAGCAGTTCTTC. This sequence encodes CASALGGRRDEQFF.

The chain has TRBV7-3 and TRBJ2-1; 12 positions match TRBD2. V was clipped by 4 bases and J by 7 bases; unmatched bases: 5. This CDR3 is built from 15 residues. Germline V CDR1 and CDR2: SGHTA, FQGTGA. CDR3: CASSSTSGSVNEQFF. In DNA form, the CDR3 reads TGTGCCAGCAGCTCGACTAGCGGGAGTGTGAATGAGCAGTTCTTC.

As to this clonotype: This may arise from a read error, as a much more abundant clone is one base away. J is TRBJ2-3 and V is TRBV12-3 or TRBV12-4, with no clear D. The CDR3 runs to 14 residues. V was pared by 3 bases and J by 1 base, with 8 bases between. DNA of the CDR3: TGTGCCAGCAGTTTCCCCCGGCGCACAGATACGCAGTATTTT. Protein sequence: CASSFPRRTDTQYF.

This clonotype was detected only a few times. The V call is TRBV20-1, the J call TRBJ1-3; D uncertain. Trimming pared 2 bases from V and 9 bases from J, leaving 14 bases between. The length of the CDR3 is 13 residues. Germline-derived CDR1 and CDR2 are DFQATT and SNEGSKA (reference sequence). The CDR3 here is CSARKWADGTIYF. CDR3 sequence (DNA): TGCAGTGCTAGAAAGTGGGCCGACGGCACCATATATTTT.

The J gene is TRBJ2-5, the V gene TRBV10-3, with 15 bases lining up with TRBD2. Unmatched junction bases numbered 5, after V lost 3 bases and J lost 9 bases. CDR1 is ENHRY, CDR2 SYGVKD, per germline. The CDR3 length is 15 residues. The CDR3 nucleotides read TGTGCCATCAGTGACGGACTAGCGGGGGGGTATGCCCAGTACTTC. Protein: CAISDGLAGGYAQYF.

This clonotype was detected many times. V usage is TRBV2 and J usage is TRBJ2-2, with a tentative D call TRBD2 (6 bases). The CDR3 extends over 12 amino acids. Germline V lookup: CDR1 SNHLY, CDR2 FYNNEI. Trimming took 7 bases from V and 5 from J, leaving 8 bases between them. CDR3 loop: CASIGTTGELFF. The CDR3 DNA follows: TGTGCCAGCATTGGGACTACCGGGGAGCTGTTTTTT.

This clonotype was seen a few times. The chain recombines TRBV4-3 with TRBJ2-7; 10 nucleotides line up with TRBD2. V lost 5 bases, J lost 1 base, and 5 bases stayed unmatched. The CDR3 sequence is 15 residues long. Looked up from germline, CDR1 is LGHNA and CDR2 is YSLEER. DNA for the CDR3: TGCGCCAGCAGCGAAGCGGGAGGGCCTTCCTACGAGCAGTACTTC. Translating it yields CASSEAGGPSYEQYF.

This clonotype came up many times. The chain couples TRBV2 to TRBJ1-1; D ambiguous. In germline, CDR1 is SNHLY, CDR2 FYNNEI. Trimming cost V 6 bases and J 1 base, with 6 bases left between them. There are 12 residues in the CDR3. The CDR3 region is CASRVSNTEAFF. DNA of the CDR3: TGTGCCAGCAGGGTTTCGAACACTGAAGCTTTCTTT.

This chain connects TRBV20-1 to TRBJ2-3; TRBD1 matches 7 bases. The CDR3 runs to 14 residues. The V gene's germline CDR1 is DFQATT and CDR2 SNEGSKA (reference sequence). V trimming: 2 bases; J trimming: 3 bases; junction bases outside the gene matches: 5. DNA for the CDR3: TGCAGTGCTAGAAAGGGGGCGGTTACAGATACGCAGTATTTT. It translates to CSARKGAVTDTQYF.

V and J are TRBV14 and TRBJ2-7; TRBD2 is a possible D gene (6 bases). The CDR3 runs to 15 residues. Per the germline V gene, CDR1 is SGHDN and CDR2 is FVKESK. The V and J ends lost 0 bases and 2 bases respectively, with 11 bases between them. CDR3 amino acids: CASSQESASAYEQYF. Written as DNA, the CDR3 is TGTGCCAGCAGCCAAGAATCTGCTAGCGCCTACGAGCAGTACTTC.

This clonotype showed up just a few times. The chain links TRBV5-5 to TRBJ2-1; TRBD1 matches at 9 bases. This CDR3 region has 15 residues. Looked up from germline, CDR1 is SGHKS and CDR2 is YYEKEE (reference sequence). Unmatched junction bases numbered 5, after V lost 4 bases and J lost 3 bases. The CDR3 nucleotides are TGTGCCAGCAGCAAGGGACAGGGATACTACAATGAGCAGTTCTTC. It codes for CASSKGQGYYNEQFF.

The chain links TRBV3-1 to TRBJ2-7; no definite D call. The germline gives CDR1 LGHDT, CDR2 YNNKEL (reference sequence). The CDR3 totals 13 residues. The germline V and J ends were trimmed by 8 bases and 6 bases, with 17 bases remaining between them. The CDR3 protein is CASSQRPISEQYF. For the CDR3, the DNA is TGTGCCAGCTCACAAAGGCCCATCAGCGAGCAGTACTTC.

The chain links TRBV7-9 to TRBJ2-3; no reliable D call. V lost 10 bases and J 2 bases, leaving 13 bases between the germline ends. The CDR3 sequence is 13 residues long. Germline-derived CDR1 and CDR2 are SEHNR and FQNEAQ (reference sequence). This CDR3 is CATEDPYTDTQYF. The CDR3 DNA is TGTGCCACCGAAGACCCGTACACAGATACGCAGTATTTT.

The CDR3: CASSPTRTGRDTEAFF. The CDR3 region has the DNA TGTGCCAGCAGCCCAACTAGGACAGGGAGGGACACTGAAGCTTTCTTT. V usage is TRBV3-1 and J usage is TRBJ1-1, with 8 bases fitting TRBD1. Losses at the gene ends were 4 bases for V and 3 bases for J; bases not matched to a gene: 10. This CDR3 is 16 amino acids long. The germline V gene has CDR1 LGHDT and CDR2 YNNKEL (reference sequence).

This clonotype was detected many times. The V and J genes are TRBV6-5 and TRBJ1-2, with no clear D. The CDR3 covers 12 residues. V lost 4 bases and J lost 8, with 11 bases in between. Germline-derived CDR1 and CDR2 are MNHEY and SVGAGI. The CDR3 is CASSSLEAGYTF. In DNA form, the CDR3 reads TGTGCCAGCAGTTCCCTCGAGGCAGGCTACACCTTC.

The table lists this clonotype with a few counts. The rearrangement uses TRBV12-3 or TRBV12-4 and TRBJ2-7, with D possibly TRBD1 on 6 matching bases. This CDR3 is built from 18 residues. The V end lost 1 base, the J end lost 3 bases, and 22 bases lay between the germline ends. The CDR3 region has the DNA TGTGCCAGCAGTTTAGAACCCGGGACACCTCGACGAGTCTACGAGCAGTACTTC. Amino acid sequence: CASSLEPGTPRRVYEQYF.

This sequence joins TRBV19 and TRBJ1-1; 9 nucleotides agree with TRBD1. V shed 8 bases, J shed 7 bases, and the junction held 2 bases outside the gene matches. CDR1 and CDR2 (germline): LNHDA, SQIVND (reference sequence). This CDR3 spans 11 amino acids. The CDR3 bases are TGTGCCAGTCTGGACAGGGGTGAAGCTTTCTTT. This sequence encodes CASLDRGEAFF.

This clonotype came up a few times. The J gene is TRBJ2-7, the V gene TRBV5-1; 11 nucleotides agree with TRBD2. This CDR3 spans 14 amino acids. In germline, CDR1 is SGHRS, CDR2 YFSETQ. The V segment lost 3 bases and the J segment 3 bases; nucleotides outside the gene matches: 2. This CDR3 is CASSSGTSGYEQYF. The CDR3 DNA sequence: TGCGCCAGCAGCTCCGGGACTAGCGGCTACGAGCAGTACTTC. Using reference TRBV5-1 and TRBJ2-7 for the parts outside the CDR3, the full variable domain is KAGVTQTPRYLIKTRGQQVTLSCSPISGHRSVSWYQQTPGQGLQFLFEYFSETQRNKGNFPGRFSGRQFSNSRSEMNVSTLELGDSALYLCASSSGTSGYEQYFGPGTRLTVT.

Details on this clonotype: One junction end disagrees with the germline gene, perhaps due to a read error. V gene TRBV3-1 combines with J gene TRBJ2-2; D ambiguous. CDR1 is LGHDT, CDR2 YNNKEL, per germline (reference sequence). CDR3 size: 15 residues. In nucleotides, the CDR3 is TGCGCCAGCAGCCAAAGTGGGTTAGGAACCGGGGAGCTGTTTTTT. It translates to CASSQSGLGTGELFF.

At least ten counts were recorded for this clonotype. This rearrangement joins TRBV12-3 or TRBV12-4 to TRBJ1-2; D is unclear. This CDR3 has 11 residues. The V gene lost 3 bases and the J gene lost 5 bases, with 4 bases spanning the gap. The CDR3 region has the DNA TGTGCCAGCAGTTTCGGGTATGGCTACACCTTC. Translated: CASSFGYGYTF.

In this sample, this clonotype turned up many times. The chain links TRBV12-3 or TRBV12-4 to TRBJ1-2; 7 nucleotides agree with TRBD1. This CDR3 comprises 14 residues. The V segment lost 6 bases and the J segment 4 bases; nucleotides outside the gene matches: 8. The CDR3 region has the DNA TGTGCCAGCAGACTCCGACAGGGCCGCTATGGCTACACCTTC. Amino acids: CASRLRQGRYGYTF.

This clonotype has a count of ten or more. This sequence joins TRBV28 and TRBJ2-1, with 10 bases lining up with TRBD2. This CDR3 has 16 amino acids. Germline V lookup: CDR1 MDHEN, CDR2 SYDVKM. With 7 bases clipped from V and 1 base from J, the junction kept 7 bases outside the gene matches. The CDR3 bases are TGTGCCAGCACCGAGGAAGCGGGAGGGTCCTACAATGAGCAGTTCTTC. Amino acid sequence: CASTEEAGGSYNEQFF.

This clonotype has a handful of counts. This chain uses TRBV12-5 with TRBJ1-2; D is ambiguous. CDR1 and CDR2 (germline): LGHNT, FRNRAP. The V end lost 2 bases, the J end lost 6 bases, and 19 bases lay between the germline ends. The CDR3 is 16 amino acids. Written as DNA, the CDR3 is TGTGCTAGTGGTTTGCTTCCACGGACTGGGAATGATGGCTACACCTTC. Encoded protein: CASGLLPRTGNDGYTF.

This chain links TRBV9 with TRBJ2-3; TRBD2 matches at 7 bases. The V and J ends lost 4 bases and 0 bases, in that order; junction bases with no gene match: 11. The CDR3 spans 17 residues. Looked up from germline, CDR1 is SGDLS and CDR2 is YYNGEE. The CDR3 spells CASSPFLAEASTDTQYF. CDR3 nucleotide sequence: TGTGCCAGCAGCCCCTTCCTAGCGGAGGCTAGCACAGATACGCAGTATTTT.

This clonotype was seen a handful of times. The V call is TRBV7-9, the J call TRBJ1-2; 10 nucleotides match TRBD1. The V gene end was trimmed by 7 bases and the J gene end by 6 bases; junction bases not matched to a gene: 11. In germline, CDR1 is SEHNR, CDR2 FQNEAQ (reference sequence). CDR3 length: 15 amino acids. CDR3 protein: CASNPWTGGSHGYTF. The CDR3 DNA reads TGTGCCAGCAACCCGTGGACAGGGGGATCACATGGCTACACCTTC.

The CDR3: CAIRGLAGGSDEQFF. The CDR3 coding sequence is TGTGCCATCAGGGGACTAGCGGGAGGTAGTGATGAGCAGTTCTTC. The chain is built from TRBV10-3 and TRBJ2-1; 15 nucleotides match TRBD2. V dropped 6 bases and J dropped 8; count of bases not matched to a gene: 5. The CDR3 sequence is 15 residues long. Germline V gene data show CDR1 as ENHRY and CDR2 as SYGVKD.

This clonotype was counted only a few times. The rearrangement uses TRBV18 and TRBJ1-3, with TRBD1 as a possible D gene (6 bases). Looked up from germline, CDR1 is KGHSH and CDR2 is LQKENI. The CDR3 has 16 residues. Trimming took off 2 bases at V and 0 bases at J, with 11 bases between the two ends. CDR3 DNA: TGTGCCAGCTCACCATCGACAGGCCACTCTGGAAACACCATATATTTT. Translation: CASSPSTGHSGNTIYF.

This clonotype occurred many times. V is TRBV6-2 or TRBV6-3 and J is TRBJ1-1; 10 bases align to TRBD1. The CDR3 sequence is 14 residues long. CDR1 is MNHEY, CDR2 SVGEGT, per germline. V gave up 7 bases and J gave up 5 bases; unmatched junction bases: 7. The CDR3 sequence is CASTSTGGKTEAFF. CDR3 DNA: TGTGCCAGCACCTCGACAGGGGGCAAAACTGAAGCTTTCTTT.